This TCR beta chain was retrieved from a study of monozygotic twins with inflammatory bowel disease. TCRdb processed the 5' RACE reads again and assigns one entry to each CDR3 protein, with no DNA. This sample's table reports fewer than 450,000 distinct CDR3 sequences. CDR1 KGHDR and CDR2 SFDVKD come from the germline V gene. CDR3 length equals 13 residues. This sequence was found in a human donor with ulcerative colitis or Crohn's disease, or a healthy co-twin of an affected twin (not recorded which). The sample consisted of blood. The rearrangement joins TRBV24-1 to TRBJ1-5. The CDR3 is CATRSGNNQPQHF.